This TCR beta chain was captured by sequencing in a study of CD8 T cells in ankylosing spondylitis. Study-wide points: Characteristic of ankylosing spondylitis blood, it appeared, was a TCR beta motif comprising several highly homologous variants. A number of the motif variants had already been described in reactive arthritis synovial fluid and blood. Matched ankylosing spondylitis synovial fluid reportedly showed significant enrichment of disease-linked clones.

This clonotype was picked up a small number of times. Its cognate antigen is unknown. Trimming left V 10 bases short and J 0 bases short, with 9 bases between. CDR1 and CDR2 from the germline V gene are SNHLY and FYNNEI. The CDR3 contains 13 residues. Making use of molecular barcodes, quantitative 5'-RACE generated TCR beta libraries. TCRdb fed the 5' RACE reads into MiXCR, producing one record per CDR3 protein. The table has roughly 470,000 distinct CDR3 sequences, roughly a quarter seen once. Sequenced material: blood, either unsorted or a sorted T cell fraction (not recorded which). The J gene is TRBJ1-4, the V gene TRBV2, with TRBD1 as a possible D gene (6 bases). The source of this sequence is a male donor with ankylosing spondylitis. The CDR3 DNA reads TGTGCCACCCAGGGGACAACTAATGAAAAACTGTTTTTT. Translated, it gives CATQGTTNEKLFF. The complete variable domain, with remaining parts taken from reference TRBV2 and TRBJ1-4, reads EPEVTQTPSHQVTQMGQEVILRCVPISNHLYFYWYRQILGQKVEFLVSFYNNEISEKSEIFDDQFSVERPDGSNFTLKIRSTKLEDSAMYFCATQGTTNEKLFFGSGTQLSVL.